This T cell receptor beta chain was identified during a study of CD8 T cells in Susac syndrome. Study-level points and caveats: The number of individuals included in the study's TCR sequencing and HLA analysis was acknowledged as relatively small.

The sequenced target, TCR beta, came from blood CD8+ and CD4+ T cells. The TEMRA cells underwent FACS enrichment, while the CD8+ and CD4+ T cells underwent negative isolation. Germline V gene sequence: CDR1 MNHNS, CDR2 SASEGT. The CDR3 runs 14 residues. The V end lost 1 base, the J end lost 2 bases, and 7 bases lay between the germline ends. About this clonotype: Antigen: not known.

After extraction with the RNeasy kit, about 0.45 to 1 ug of the RNA was reverse transcribed using random hexamers. With immunoSEQ multiplex PCR, TCR beta CDR3 was amplified across 54 Vbeta and 13 Jbeta. Each CDR3 protein gets one entry after TCRdb re-called the immunoSEQ multiplex PCR reads with MiXCR. The sample holds 150,000 to 250,000 distinct CDR3 sequences, roughly 96% seen once. Specimen: CD4+ T cells from PBMCs. The J gene is TRBJ2-3, the V gene TRBV6-1; D unresolved. This TCR was recovered from a human donor with multiple sclerosis. CDR3 DNA sequence: TGTGCCAGCAGTGAAGTTGGGCTCACAGATACGCAGTATTTT. As protein: CASSEVGLTDTQYF.